This TCR beta chain was recorded in a study of T-cell reconstitution after alpha-beta-depleted transplantation in children. Points from the study as a whole: Reportedly, only several hundred clones from non-depleted graft cells drove alpha-beta T-cell counts at about two months. From surviving recipient T cells and thymic progenitors came the high day-60 TCRbeta diversity observed in some patients. Most T-cell counts and diversity one year after the transplant came from T cells that were newly produced.

Unique molecular identifiers were used to barcode this TCRbeta library. TCRdb fed the PCR reads into MiXCR, producing one record per CDR3 protein. The repertoire has a few hundred thousand distinct CDR3 sequences, 25% to 30% of them found once; the top ten carry under 45%. This clonotype was counted a few times. The antigen remains unidentified. Germline-derived CDR1 and CDR2 are DFQATT and SNEGSKA (reference sequence). The V gene end was trimmed by 2 bases and the J gene end by 12 bases; junction bases not matched to a gene: 13. This CDR3 is built from 17 residues. The material sequenced was PBMCs, taken before TCRalphabeta/CD19-depleted stem cell transplant. The sequence was collected from a boy younger than two with Wiskott-Aldrich syndrome, due to receive a stem cell transplant. This rearrangement joins TRBV20-1 to TRBJ2-1; 16 bases fit TRBD2. CDR3 loop: CSARKASGTSGRDGQFF. In DNA form, the CDR3 reads TGCAGTGCTAGAAAGGCTTCCGGGACTAGCGGGAGGGACGGGCAGTTCTTC.